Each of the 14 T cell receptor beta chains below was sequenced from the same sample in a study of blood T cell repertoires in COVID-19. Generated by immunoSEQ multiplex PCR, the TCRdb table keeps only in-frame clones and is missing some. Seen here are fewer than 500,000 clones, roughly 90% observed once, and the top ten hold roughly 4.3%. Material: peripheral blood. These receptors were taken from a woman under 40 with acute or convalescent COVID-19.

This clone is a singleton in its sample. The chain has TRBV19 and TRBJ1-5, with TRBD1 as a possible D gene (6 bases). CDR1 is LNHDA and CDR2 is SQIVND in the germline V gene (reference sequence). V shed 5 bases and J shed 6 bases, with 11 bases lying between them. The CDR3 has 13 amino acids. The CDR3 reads CASSQQGRQPQHF. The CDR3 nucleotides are TGTGCCAGTAGTCAACAGGGACGTCAGCCCCAGCATTTT.

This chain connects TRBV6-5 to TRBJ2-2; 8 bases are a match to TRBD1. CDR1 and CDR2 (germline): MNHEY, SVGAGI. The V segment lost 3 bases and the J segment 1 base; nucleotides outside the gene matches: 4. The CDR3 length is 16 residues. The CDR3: CASSYQGAGNTGELFF. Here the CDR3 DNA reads TGTGCCAGCAGTTATCAGGGGGCAGGGAACACCGGGGAGCTGTTTTTT.

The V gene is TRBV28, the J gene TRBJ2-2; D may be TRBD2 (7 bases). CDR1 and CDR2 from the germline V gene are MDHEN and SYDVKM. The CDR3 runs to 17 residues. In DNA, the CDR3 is TGTGCTGGGCCTGTTGAGGGGGGGCCCGGGGGGACCGGGGAGCTGTTTTTT. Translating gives CAGPVEGGPGGTGELFF.

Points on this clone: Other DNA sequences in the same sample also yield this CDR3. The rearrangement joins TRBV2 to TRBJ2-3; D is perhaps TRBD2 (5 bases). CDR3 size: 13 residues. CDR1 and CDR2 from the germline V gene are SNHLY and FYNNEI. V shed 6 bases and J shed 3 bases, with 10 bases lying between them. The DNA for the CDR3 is TGTGCCAGCAGCCGGGGTGGGACAGATACGCAGTATTTT. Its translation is CASSRGGTDTQYF.

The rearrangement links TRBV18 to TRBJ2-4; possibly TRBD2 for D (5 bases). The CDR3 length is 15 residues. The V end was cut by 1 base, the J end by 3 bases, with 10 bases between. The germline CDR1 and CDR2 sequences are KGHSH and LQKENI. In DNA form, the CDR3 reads TGTGCCAGCTCACCACAGTTCGGAGGCAAAAACATTCAGTACTTC. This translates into CASSPQFGGKNIQYF.

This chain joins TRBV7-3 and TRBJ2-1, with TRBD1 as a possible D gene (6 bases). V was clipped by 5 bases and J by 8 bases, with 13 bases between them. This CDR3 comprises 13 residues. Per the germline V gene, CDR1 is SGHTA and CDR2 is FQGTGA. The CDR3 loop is CASSVQNRDEQFF. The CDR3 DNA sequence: TGTGCCAGCAGCGTACAAAACAGGGATGAGCAGTTCTTC.

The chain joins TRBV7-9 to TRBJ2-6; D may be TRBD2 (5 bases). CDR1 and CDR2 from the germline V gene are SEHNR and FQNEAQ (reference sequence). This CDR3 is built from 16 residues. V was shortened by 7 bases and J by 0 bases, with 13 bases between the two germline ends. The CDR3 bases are TGTGCCAGCATACAATCGACTAACTCTGGGGCCAACGTCCTGACTTTC. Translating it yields CASIQSTNSGANVLTF.

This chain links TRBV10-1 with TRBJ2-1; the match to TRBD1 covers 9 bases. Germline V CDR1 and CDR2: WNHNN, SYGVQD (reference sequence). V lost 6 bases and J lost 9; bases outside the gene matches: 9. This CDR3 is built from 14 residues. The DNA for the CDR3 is TGCGCCAGCAGCGGAACAACAGGGGGCCGTGAGCAGTTCTTC. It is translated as CASSGTTGGREQFF.

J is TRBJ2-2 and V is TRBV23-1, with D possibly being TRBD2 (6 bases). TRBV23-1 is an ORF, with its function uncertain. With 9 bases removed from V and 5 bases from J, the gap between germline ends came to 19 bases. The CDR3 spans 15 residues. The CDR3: CASRRVGESTGELFF. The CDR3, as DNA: TGCGCCAGTCGGAGGGTAGGGGAATCGACCGGGGAGCTGTTTTTT.

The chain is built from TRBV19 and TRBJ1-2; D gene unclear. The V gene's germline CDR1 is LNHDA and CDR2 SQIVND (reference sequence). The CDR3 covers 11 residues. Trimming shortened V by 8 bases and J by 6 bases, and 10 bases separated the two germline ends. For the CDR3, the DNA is TGTGCCAGTGCCGCCGGGGATGGCTACACCTTC. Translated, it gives CASAAGDGYTF.

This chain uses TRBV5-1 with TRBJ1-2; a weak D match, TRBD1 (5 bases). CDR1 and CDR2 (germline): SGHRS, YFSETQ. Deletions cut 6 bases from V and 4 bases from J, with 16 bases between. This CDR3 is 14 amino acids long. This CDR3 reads CASIAPGQRYGYTF. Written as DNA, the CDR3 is TGCGCCAGCATAGCCCCCGGACAACGCTATGGCTACACCTTC. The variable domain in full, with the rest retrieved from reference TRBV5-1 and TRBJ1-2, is KAGVTQTPRYLIKTRGQQVTLSCSPISGHRSVSWYQQTPGQGLQFLFEYFSETQRNKGNFPGRFSGRQFSNSRSEMNVSTLELGDSALYLCASIAPGQRYGYTFGSGTRLTVV.

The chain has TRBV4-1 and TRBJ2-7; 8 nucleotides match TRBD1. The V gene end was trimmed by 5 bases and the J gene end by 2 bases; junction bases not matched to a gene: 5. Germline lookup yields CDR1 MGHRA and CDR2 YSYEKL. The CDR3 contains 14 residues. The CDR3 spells CASSKKDRAYEQYF. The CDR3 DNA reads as TGCGCCAGCAGCAAAAAGGACAGGGCCTACGAGCAGTACTTC.

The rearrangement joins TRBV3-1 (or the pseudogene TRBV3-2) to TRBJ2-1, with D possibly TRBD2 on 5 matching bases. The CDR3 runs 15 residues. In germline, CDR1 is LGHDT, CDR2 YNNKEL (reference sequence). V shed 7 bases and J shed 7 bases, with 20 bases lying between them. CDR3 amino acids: CASNTPGEGRNEQFF. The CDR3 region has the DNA TGTGCCAGCAACACCCCGGGCGAGGGCCGTAATGAGCAGTTCTTC.

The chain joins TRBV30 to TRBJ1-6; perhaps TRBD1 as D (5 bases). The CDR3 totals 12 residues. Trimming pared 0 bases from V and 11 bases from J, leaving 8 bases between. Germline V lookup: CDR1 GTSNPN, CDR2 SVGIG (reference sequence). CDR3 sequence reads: CAWSVDRTPLHF. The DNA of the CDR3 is TGTGCCTGGAGTGTAGACAGAACACCCCTCCACTTT.